Given below is one T cell receptor (beta chain) in context. Each sample gave at least 6 million isolated PBMCs. This specimen belongs to a study of blood T cells in healthy people across ages. CDR3 length: 16 amino acids. V was clipped by 3 bases and J by 1 base; unmatched bases: 3. Germline CDR1 and CDR2: SGHAT and FQNNGV. Next came a second PCR, run for about 7 to 12 cycles, which used a sample-barcoded 5' primer along with a J-beta primer mix. The yield of each sample was at least 2.5 million CDR3-containing paired-end reads. TCRdb re-called the 5' RACE reads with MiXCR, one entry per CDR3 protein. The data show around 900,000 distinct CDR3 sequences, more than 25% seen once.

Input material: blood. The receptor was isolated from a woman of 80 years or more in good health. The V and J genes are TRBV11-2 and TRBJ2-2, with 9 bases aligning to TRBD2. The CDR3 loop reads CASSFRAGGNTGELFF. DNA of the CDR3: TGTGCCAGCAGCTTTAGAGCGGGGGGGAACACCGGGGAGCTGTTTTTT.